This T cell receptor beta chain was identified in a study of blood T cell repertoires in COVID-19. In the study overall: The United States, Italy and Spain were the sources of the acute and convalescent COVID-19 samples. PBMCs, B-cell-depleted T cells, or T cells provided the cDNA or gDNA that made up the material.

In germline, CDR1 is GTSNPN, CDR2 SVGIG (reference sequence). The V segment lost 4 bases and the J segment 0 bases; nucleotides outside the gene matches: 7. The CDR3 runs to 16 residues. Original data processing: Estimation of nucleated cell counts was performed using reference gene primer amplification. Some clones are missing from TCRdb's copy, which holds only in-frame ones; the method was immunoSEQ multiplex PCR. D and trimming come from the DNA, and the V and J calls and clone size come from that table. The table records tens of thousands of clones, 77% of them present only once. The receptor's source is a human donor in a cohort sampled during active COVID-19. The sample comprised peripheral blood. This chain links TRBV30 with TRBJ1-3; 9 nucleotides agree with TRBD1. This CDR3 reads CAWTRDRAPSGNTIYF. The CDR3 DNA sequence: TGTGCCTGGACCCGGGACAGGGCCCCCTCTGGAAACACCATATATTTT.